This T cell receptor beta chain was recovered during a study of stem cell transplantation in POMP-related autoinflammatory disease. Background on the study: The study hypothesized thymoproteasome defects skew the TRB repertoire via impaired CD8+ selection. Study observations and caveats: In PRAID patients, the number of distinct TRB V-J gene pairings was restricted. A trend toward lower repertoire diversity and greater clonality appeared in every analyzed T-cell subset of PRAID patients.

As regards this clone: The target antigen is unknown.

The CDR3 spans 14 residues. Germline lookup yields CDR1 SGHDT and CDR2 YYEEEE. Trimming shortened V by 1 base and J by 5 bases, and 12 bases separated the two germline ends. Data came from immunoSEQ multiplex PCR; TCRdb stores just in-frame clones and leaves some out. The table lists roughly 6,900 clones, roughly four fifths of them singletons. The sample comprised a CXCR5-defined cell subset from PBMCs. This sequence joins TRBV5-6 and TRBJ1-2; no reliable D call. The sequence came from a human donor in good health. CDR3 DNA: TGTGCCAGCAGCTTGATCCACCCAAATTATGGCTACACCTTC. It yields the protein CASSLIHPNYGYTF.